This T cell receptor (beta chain) originates from a study of shared clonotypes between healthy human individuals. General study points: The study found roughly 5% of naive CD4 clonotypes shared across a few donors.

The method was immunoSEQ multiplex PCR; TCRdb's version includes in-frame clones alone and lacks a portion of them. The table includes more than 2 million clones, roughly 94% detected once. As to this clone: Its antigen is currently unknown.

The length of the CDR3 is 15 residues. The germline CDR1 and CDR2 sequences are SGHRS and YFSETQ. Trimming removed 0 bases from V and 3 bases from J, with 10 bases in between. This sequence originates from a man aged 18 to 30 in good health. The rearrangement uses TRBV5-1 and TRBJ1-5; D may be TRBD1 (5 bases). The sample comprised naive CD4+ T cells sorted from blood. The subset denotes: CD45RA+ positively selected. The CDR3 DNA sequence: TGCGCCAGCAGCTTGGGCCAGGGCACCAATCAGCCCCAGCATTTT. It encodes CASSLGQGTNQPQHF.